Below are 4 T cell receptor beta chains sequenced from a single sample in a study of OX40 agonist ivuxolimab in advanced cancers. Sequencing was performed with immunoSEQ multiplex PCR; in TCRdb, only in-frame clones are kept and a portion is missing. The sample lists 96,000 or so clones; about 90% were seen once. Sequences were derived from CD4+ or CD8+ T cells sorted from blood, sampled in a trial of the OX40 agonist ivuxolimab. All receptors come from an adult with an advanced solid tumor such as melanoma, head and neck, liver or kidney cancer.

The chain employs TRBV30 and TRBJ1-5, with D uncertain. Germline CDR1 and CDR2: GTSNPN and SVGIG (reference sequence). The V and J ends lost 1 base and 2 bases respectively, with 21 bases between them. The CDR3 has 18 amino acids. Here the CDR3 DNA reads TGTGCCTGGAGTGGGTTAGAAAAAGGGAGTGGTCGCAATCAGCCCCAGCATTTT. It yields the protein CAWSGLEKGSGRNQPQHF.

J is TRBJ2-2 and V is TRBV29-1; 8 nucleotides match TRBD1. Germline lookup yields CDR1 SQVTM and CDR2 ANQGSEA. The CDR3 totals 12 residues. Unmatched junction bases numbered 1, after V lost 6 bases and J lost 4 bases. CDR3 in amino acids: CSVGQGTGELFF. The DNA of the CDR3 is TGCAGCGTAGGACAGGGCACCGGGGAGCTGTTTTTT.

Worth noting for this clone: Other DNA sequences within the sample encode an identical CDR3. The chain has TRBV9 and TRBJ2-3, with 7 bases that match TRBD2. CDR3 length: 12 amino acids. J lost 6 bases, V lost 3 bases, and 1 base had no gene match. Germline loops: CDR1 SGDLS, CDR2 YYNGEE. This CDR3 reads CASSAREDTQYF. CDR3 bases: TGTGCCAGCAGCGCGCGGGAGGATACGCAGTATTTT.

The rearrangement links TRBV11-3 to TRBJ2-3, with 12 bases identical to TRBD2. From germline, CDR1 is SGHNT and CDR2 YENEEA. Losses at the gene ends were 5 bases for V and 0 bases for J; bases not matched to a gene: 3. The CDR3 is 16 residues long. The chain's CDR3 is CASSPGTSGSTDTQYF. The CDR3 region has the DNA TGTGCCAGCAGCCCGGGGACTAGCGGGAGCACAGATACGCAGTATTTT.